Listed here is a single TCR beta chain. Its specificity is unknown. CDR1 and CDR2 (germline): SGHAT, FQDESV (reference sequence). This CDR3 region has 14 residues. Trimming stripped 5 bases from V and 2 bases from J, with 13 bases between. The record originates from a study of cytomegalovirus exposure and HLA in healthy donors. Study overall: From HLA-typed donors, an early data release held tens of millions of unique TCRs.

60 Vbeta and 13 Jbeta primers were used in PCR. TCRdb's table, derived via immunoSEQ multiplex PCR, lists solely in-frame clones and lacks some. The sample carries around 99,000 clones, over 75% recorded once. The study's findings and limits: Later analysis reportedly placed an Asian-associated ancestry cluster below the roughly 680-donor mean in N-insertions.

This TCR was sampled from a middle-aged man in good health and CMV-seronegative. The sample comprised PBMCs. The chain is built from TRBV11-1 and TRBJ2-7, with D tentatively TRBD2 (5 bases). The CDR3 DNA reads TGTGCCAGCAGCCCCGGGGTGGGCCCCTACGAGCAGTACTTC. Translating it yields CASSPGVGPYEQYF.